The 30 T cell receptor beta chains below were found in one sample sequenced in a study of T cell responses to AZD1222 COVID-19 vaccine. Some clones are missing from TCRdb's copy, which holds only in-frame ones; the method was immunoSEQ multiplex PCR. The sample consists of about 86,000 clones, about nine tenths of them appearing once. Here the sequenced sample was peripheral blood, taken 28 days after the second AZD1222 dose. These receptors all come from an adult who received the AZD1222 COVID-19 vaccine.

The chain uses TRBV5-4 and TRBJ1-6; D not resolved. Germline CDR1 reads SGHNT; CDR2 reads YYREEE (reference sequence). V lost 0 bases, J lost 6 bases, and 10 bases lay in between. The CDR3 is 15 residues long. The CDR3 DNA follows: TGTGCCAGCAGCTTGGACGTTGCCCTTAATTCACCCCTCCACTTT. Amino acid sequence: CASSLDVALNSPLHF.

This chain connects TRBV19 to TRBJ1-1; TRBD1 aligns across 7 bases. The CDR3 runs 16 residues. Losses at the gene ends were 4 bases for V and 4 bases for J; bases not matched to a gene: 12. Germline lookup yields CDR1 LNHDA and CDR2 SQIVND (reference sequence). The CDR3 region is CASSRRGGSLGTEAFF. In DNA, the CDR3 is TGTGCCAGTAGTAGGAGAGGGGGCTCGCTGGGCACTGAAGCTTTCTTT.

The chain combines TRBV18 with TRBJ2-4; TRBD2 agrees at 12 bases. The CDR3 is 17 amino acids. Germline V gives CDR1 KGHSH, CDR2 LQKENI. The junction had 9 bases not matched to a gene; V was cut back by 4 bases and J by 5 bases. In nucleotides, the CDR3 is TGTGCCAGCTCACACATAGGACTAGCGGGGAAGGAAAACATTCAGTACTTC. Translating it yields CASSHIGLAGKENIQYF.

The V call is TRBV5-6, the J call TRBJ1-1; 9 nucleotides line up with TRBD1. Germline CDR1 is SGHDT and CDR2 is YYEEEE. V was pared by 4 bases and J by 5 bases, with 6 bases of the junction left unmatched. CDR3 length: 14 amino acids. The CDR3 DNA is TGTGCCAGCAGCGAACAGGGGGCGGTGACTGAAGCTTTCTTT. Translation gives CASSEQGAVTEAFF.

The genes are TRBV25-1 and TRBJ2-7; D remains ambiguous. Germline V lookup: CDR1 MGHDK, CDR2 SYGVNS. The CDR3 sequence is 13 residues long. Trimming stripped 5 bases from V and 3 bases from J, with 11 bases between. The CDR3 DNA is TGTGCCAGCAGTCCTGGGGTTAACTACGAGCAGTACTTC. It yields the protein CASSPGVNYEQYF.

V gene TRBV4-2 combines with J gene TRBJ1-1; TRBD1 is a possible D gene (6 bases). The V gene lost 0 bases and the J gene lost 1 base, with 6 bases spanning the gap. Germline CDR1 is LGHNA and CDR2 is YNFKEQ. CDR3 length: 14 amino acids. In DNA form, the CDR3 reads TGTGCCAGCAGCCAAGAACAGGGGAACACTGAAGCTTTCTTT. Translating gives CASSQEQGNTEAFF.

CDR3 nucleotides: TGTGCCAGCAAGGGATTCCGGAACACTGAAGCTTTCTTT. Its translation: CASKGFRNTEAFF. This rearrangement joins TRBV3-1 (or the pseudogene TRBV3-2) to TRBJ1-1; D is undetermined. This CDR3 is built from 13 residues. Per the germline V gene, CDR1 is LGHDT and CDR2 is YNNKEL (reference sequence). V was trimmed by 7 bases and J by 1 base, leaving 10 bases between them.

The gene calls are TRBV5-4 and TRBJ1-1; the D is unclear. V was shortened by 3 bases and J by 9 bases, with 27 bases between the two germline ends. The germline gives CDR1 SGHNT, CDR2 YYREEE (reference sequence). The CDR3 extends over 17 amino acids. CDR3 region: CASSSPEGISSGSKAFF. For the CDR3, the DNA is TGTGCCAGCAGCTCCCCAGAGGGTATTTCCTCCGGCTCTAAAGCTTTCTTT. The whole variable domain, remainder taken from reference TRBV5-4 and TRBJ1-1, is ETGVTQSPTHLIKTRGQQVTLRCSSQSGHNTVSWYQQALGQGPQFIFQYYREEENGRGNFPPRFSGLQFPNYSSELNVNALELDDSALYLCASSSPEGISSGSKAFFGQGTRLTVV.

The chain has TRBV7-3 and TRBJ1-2, with TRBD1 matching 9 bases. With 5 bases clipped from V and 4 bases from J, the junction kept 14 bases outside the gene matches. Germline assignment: CDR1 SGHTA and CDR2 FQGTGA. The CDR3 runs 17 residues. DNA for the CDR3: TGTGCCAGCAGCCCGCAATCCGGGACAGGGATCGGCTATGGCTACACCTTC. Amino acid sequence: CASSPQSGTGIGYGYTF.

The chain recombines TRBV4-2 with TRBJ2-3; 7 bases fit TRBD2. Germline assignment: CDR1 LGHNA and CDR2 YNFKEQ. The CDR3 sequence is 16 residues long. Germline trimming cut 0 bases from V and 3 bases from J; bases unmatched to any gene: 6. The DNA for the CDR3 is TGTGCCAGCAGCCAAGATCTGGAGCGGGGAACAGATACGCAGTATTTT. Its translation: CASSQDLERGTDTQYF.

This rearrangement joins TRBV19 to TRBJ2-1, with 8 bases fitting TRBD2. J was trimmed by 0 bases and V by 5 bases; bases with no gene match: 9. This CDR3 has 17 residues. Looked up from germline, CDR1 is LNHDA and CDR2 is SQIVND (reference sequence). The CDR3 is CASSSILAGSSYNEQFF. CDR3 bases: TGTGCCAGTAGTTCCATCTTAGCGGGGAGCTCCTACAATGAGCAGTTCTTC.

This chain uses TRBV25-1 with TRBJ1-4; TRBD1 is a possible D gene (6 bases). The CDR3 contains 15 residues. Trimming took off 6 bases at V and 6 bases at J, with 17 bases between the two ends. The germline V gene encodes CDR1 MGHDK and CDR2 SYGVNS. In DNA form, the CDR3 reads TGTGCCAGCAGCGATCCGGGGGCGGGGGATGAAAAACTGTTTTTT. Its protein is CASSDPGAGDEKLFF.

This clone was found a few times. The chain combines TRBV27 with TRBJ2-3; a possible D gene is TRBD2 (6 bases). V lost 2 bases and J 0 bases, leaving 12 bases between the germline ends. Germline V gene lookup returns CDR1 MNHEY and CDR2 SMNVEV (reference sequence). The CDR3 spans 16 residues. The CDR3 DNA is TGTGCCAGCAGTTTAGCGGGGTTGAGGAGCACAGATACGCAGTATTTT. This encodes CASSLAGLRSTDTQYF.

The chain employs TRBV11-2 and TRBJ2-7; the match to TRBD2 covers 11 bases. Germline-derived CDR1 and CDR2 are SGHAT and FQNNGV. CDR3 length: 16 amino acids. The J segment lost 3 bases and the V segment lost 4 bases, leaving 8 bases of the junction unmatched. As DNA, the CDR3 is TGTGCCAGCAGCTCCCGGGCTAGCGGGGGGATCTACGAGCAGTACGTC. Its protein product is CASSSRASGGIYEQYV.

The V and J genes are TRBV3-1 (or the pseudogene TRBV3-2) and TRBJ2-3, with 14 bases fitting TRBD2. With 5 bases clipped from V and 5 bases from J, the junction kept 9 bases outside the gene matches. The CDR3 totals 17 residues. Germline-derived CDR1 and CDR2 are LGHDT and YNNKEL (reference sequence). CDR3 nucleotides: TGTGCCAGCAGCGAAAGACTAGCGGGGGGGTACGAAGATACGCAGTATTTT. Protein sequence: CASSERLAGGYEDTQYF.

This chain uses TRBV7-9 with TRBJ2-5; 9 nucleotides agree with TRBD2. Trimming took 2 bases from V and 0 from J; bases not matched to a gene: 4. The germline CDR1 and CDR2 sequences are SEHNR and FQNEAQ (reference sequence). There are 16 residues in the CDR3. The chain's CDR3 is CASSLLLAGNQETQYF. The CDR3 region has the DNA TGTGCCAGCAGCTTACTCCTAGCGGGAAACCAAGAGACCCAGTACTTC.

The rearrangement links TRBV28 to TRBJ1-2; possibly TRBD1 for D (6 bases). CDR1 and CDR2 (germline): MDHEN, SYDVKM. V dropped 6 bases and J dropped 4 bases, with 15 bases sitting between them. This CDR3 spans 14 amino acids. The CDR3 protein is CASRVGGRSYGYTF. DNA for the CDR3: TGTGCCAGCAGGGTAGGGGGGCGAAGCTATGGCTACACCTTC.

This chain uses TRBV27 with TRBJ1-4; D gene unclear. Looked up from germline, CDR1 is MNHEY and CDR2 is SMNVEV (reference sequence). The length of the CDR3 is 16 residues. V was shortened by 6 bases and J by 5 bases, with 19 bases between the two germline ends. CDR3 region: CASSQTAGRQNEKLFF. Here the CDR3 DNA reads TGTGCCAGCAGCCAGACGGCGGGCAGGCAAAATGAAAAACTGTTTTTT.

This chain links TRBV27 with TRBJ2-1, with D perhaps being TRBD1 or TRBD2 (6 bases each). V was pared by 7 bases and J by 4 bases, with 17 bases between. Germline CDR1 MNHEY, CDR2 SMNVEV (reference sequence). This CDR3 has 15 amino acids. CDR3 nucleotides: TGTGCCAGCACCTTACAGGGAGGAGGGTACAATGAGCAGTTCTTC. Translated: CASTLQGGGYNEQFF.

The chain uses TRBV10-1 and TRBJ2-3; D is ambiguous. The CDR3 extends over 14 amino acids. The V gene's germline CDR1 is WNHNN and CDR2 SYGVQD (reference sequence). The V and J ends lost 3 bases and 2 bases respectively, with 9 bases between them. This CDR3 reads CASSDGRITDTQYF. For the CDR3, the DNA is TGCGCCAGCAGTGACGGCAGAATCACAGATACGCAGTATTTT.

A note on this clone: One junction end does not reproduce the germline sequence, and a read error may be involved. This chain links TRBV6-5 with TRBJ1-2, with unresolved D. There are 11 residues in the CDR3. Germline CDR1 reads MNHEY; CDR2 reads SVGAGI. The chain's CDR3 is CASNPEDSTIF. The CDR3 nucleotides read TGTGCCAGCAATCCAGAAGACTCTACGATCTTC.

In this sample, this clone turned up a few times. A junction boundary mismatches the germline segment, possibly from a read error. This chain joins TRBV20-1 and TRBJ2-1; the match to TRBD2 covers 9 bases. The CDR3 is 16 amino acids. CDR1 is DFQATT, CDR2 SNEGSKA, per germline (reference sequence). The CDR3 region has the DNA TGCAGAGCTAGTCCAGCGGGGGGCAGGTTCTTGGATGAGCAGTTCTTC. Translated: CRASPAGGRFLDEQFF.

Concerning this clone: Mismatch with germline at one junction end may stem from a read error. The chain has TRBV7-7 and TRBJ2-4; D is perhaps TRBD1 (6 bases). There are 17 residues in the CDR3. Per germline, CDR1 SSHAT and CDR2 FNYEAQ (reference sequence). CDR3 sequence: CASSLVSRGTTKNIQYF. CDR3 nucleotides: TGTGCTAGCAGCTTGGTTTCCAGGGGTACGACCAAAAACATTCAGTACTTC.

This chain connects TRBV4-1 to TRBJ1-3; no clear D gene. Trimming stripped 1 base from V and 0 bases from J, with 13 bases between. Germline assignment: CDR1 MGHRA and CDR2 YSYEKL. The CDR3 runs 17 residues. The CDR3 DNA is TGCGCCAGCAGCCAAGCACCCCCAGGAAGCTCTGGAAACACCATATATTTT. It yields the protein CASSQAPPGSSGNTIYF.

This rearrangement joins TRBV19 to TRBJ2-1; D is ambiguous. Germline CDR1 and CDR2: LNHDA and SQIVND (reference sequence). CDR3 length equals 14 residues. V was trimmed by 6 bases and J by 8 bases, leaving 17 bases between them. The CDR3 DNA follows: TGTGCCAGTAGGCTAGGACCGGCCGACTATGAGCAGTTCTTC. Its translation: CASRLGPADYEQFF.

DNA for the CDR3: TGTGCCAGCAGCTCCGACAAACTCTCCTACGAGCAGTACTTC. Its protein product is CASSSDKLSYEQYF. This rearrangement joins TRBV4-2 to TRBJ2-7; D uncertain. The germline V gene encodes CDR1 LGHNA and CDR2 YNFKEQ. The CDR3 has 14 amino acids. Trimming took 5 bases from V and 0 from J, leaving 11 bases between them.

This sequence joins TRBV24-1 and TRBJ2-2; D not certain. The CDR3 contains 16 residues. Germline V gives CDR1 KGHDR, CDR2 SFDVKD. V lost 3 bases and J 4 bases, leaving 14 bases between the germline ends. This CDR3 reads CATSDPNGRATGELFF. In DNA, the CDR3 is TGTGCCACCAGTGATCCGAACGGACGGGCCACCGGGGAGCTGTTTTTT.

This rearrangement joins TRBV5-4 to TRBJ2-5, with 7 bases that match TRBD1. Germline trimming cut 4 bases from V and 4 bases from J; bases unmatched to any gene: 7. This CDR3 comprises 14 residues. CDR1 is SGHNT, CDR2 YYREEE, per germline (reference sequence). CDR3 sequence: CASSRAPGGETQYF. The DNA of the CDR3 is TGTGCCAGCAGCCGGGCCCCAGGGGGAGAGACCCAGTACTTC. The full variable domain, completed using reference TRBV5-4 and TRBJ2-5, is ETGVTQSPTHLIKTRGQQVTLRCSSQSGHNTVSWYQQALGQGPQFIFQYYREEENGRGNFPPRFSGLQFPNYSSELNVNALELDDSALYLCASSRAPGGETQYFGPGTRLLVL.

V gene TRBV10-3 combines with J gene TRBJ2-5; D gene ambiguous. V dropped 9 bases and J dropped 3 bases, with 20 bases sitting between them. The length of the CDR3 is 15 residues. Germline V gene lookup returns CDR1 ENHRY and CDR2 SYGVKD. For the CDR3, the DNA is TGTGCCATAAAAGTCAGTTCTATGCCCGAAGAGACCCAGTACTTC. Translating it yields CAIKVSSMPEETQYF.

The V call is TRBV7-3, the J call TRBJ1-1, with 8 bases identical to TRBD1. The junction had 6 bases not matched to a gene; V was cut back by 5 bases and J by 4 bases. Germline CDR1 and CDR2: SGHTA and FQGTGA. The CDR3 sequence is 14 residues long. CDR3 in DNA: TGTGCCAGCAGCCCAAGAGGACAGGGCACTGAAGCTTTCTTT. It specifies CASSPRGQGTEAFF.